Sequencing of this T cell receptor (beta chain) was carried out in a study of cytomegalovirus exposure and HLA in healthy donors. Findings and caveats of the study: The only immune exposure information that was available was CMV serostatus. The later analysis indicated that the majority of CMV-associated TCR beta chains appeared HLA-restricted. Three CMV-associated chains were confirmed in vitro to be specific for CMV antigens. Follow-up analysis found HLA locus-dependent TCR association rates, highest for DRB1 and lowest for HLA-C.

A multiplex PCR was run with 60 Vbeta primers and 13 Jbeta primers. Using immunoSEQ multiplex PCR, the repertoire was profiled, and TCRdb retains in-frame clones only, with some absent. The sample shows tens of thousands of clones, about 90% of them seen only once. Germline V CDR1 and CDR2: MNHNY, SVGAGI (reference sequence). This CDR3 is 13 amino acids long. V lost 5 bases to trimming and J lost 3 bases, with 9 bases between them. As regards this clone: Its antigen is unidentified.

The sequence was collected from a man aged 18 to 29 in good health and CMV-seronegative. J is TRBJ2-3 and V is TRBV6-6; possible D gene TRBD2, 6 bases. What was sequenced was PBMCs. This CDR3 reads CASSRGVTDTQYF. The DNA of the CDR3 is TGTGCCAGCAGTCGCGGGGTAACAGATACGCAGTATTTT.